This T cell receptor beta chain was observed in a study of Graves' ophthalmopathy and Graves' hyperthyroidism. Across the whole study: Researchers obtained peripheral blood at initial diagnosis, before any treatment had begun.

RNA transcripts were the source from which TCR beta CDR3 regions were amplified. RT-PCR in the first round used HTBI primers; a second-round multiplex PCR followed. One entry per CDR3 protein results from TCRdb running MiXCR on the multiplex PCR reads. The sample has 40,000 to 45,000 distinct CDR3 sequences, 40% to 65% seen once. Germline V CDR1 and CDR2: SGDLS, YYNGEE. The CDR3 spans 16 residues. V trimming: 1 base; J trimming: 11 bases; junction bases outside the gene matches: 9. This clonotype was found many times. Its specificity is unknown. Regarding the study as a whole: Discrimination between ophthalmopathy and stable hyperthyroidism by a 13-signature model showed 85% to 90% sensitivity and roughly 81% specificity.

This sequence joins TRBV9 and TRBJ2-2; TRBD2 matches 12 bases. This TCR was sampled from an adult man with Graves' ophthalmopathy. The sample taken for sequencing was peripheral blood. CDR3 DNA sequence: TGTGCCAGCAGCGTAACTCGACTAGCGGGAGATTCAGAGCTGTTTTTT. The encoded protein is CASSVTRLAGDSELFF.